The 21 T cell receptor beta chains below come from one sample, sequenced in a study. MiXCR was run by TCRdb on the 5' RACE reads, yielding one entry per CDR3 protein. The sample has about 23,000 distinct CDR3 sequences, about 30% seen once. Input material: tumor-infiltrating naive CD4+ T cells sorted from the breast tumor. Regarding subset: naive CD4+ T cells, CD4+CD45RA+CD25-. These receptors were taken from a female donor with breast cancer.

The chain carries TRBV24-1 and TRBJ2-1; 8 bases match TRBD2. CDR1 is KGHDR, CDR2 SFDVKD, per germline. The CDR3 is 19 residues long. Trimming removed 0 bases from V and 3 bases from J; junction bases left unmatched: 12. The DNA for the CDR3 is TGTGCCACCAGTGATTTGCCCGGGAGGGCGGGGATCTACTACAATGAGCAGTTCTTC. As protein: CATSDLPGRAGIYYNEQFF.

The chain joins TRBV6-5 to TRBJ2-1; TRBD2 agrees at 11 bases. The CDR3 has 16 residues. V lost 6 bases and J lost 6; bases outside the gene matches: 10. Germline-derived CDR1 and CDR2 are MNHEY and SVGAGI. CDR3 in DNA: TGTGCCAGCAGCACCTCGGCACTAGCGGGAGCCAATGAGCAGTTCTTC. Protein sequence: CASSTSALAGANEQFF.

The genes are TRBV6-5 and TRBJ1-1; D is unresolved. This CDR3 comprises 14 residues. Looked up from germline, CDR1 is MNHEY and CDR2 is SVGAGI. V gave up 0 bases and J gave up 6 bases, with 11 bases separating them. The CDR3 spells CASSYSIGAAEAFF. CDR3 nucleotides: TGTGCCAGCAGTTACTCGATAGGTGCCGCTGAAGCTTTCTTT.

This clonotype appeared a few times. The rearrangement links TRBV18 to TRBJ2-3; tentative D call: TRBD1 (6 bases). Trimming cost V 5 bases and J 4 bases, with 7 bases left between them. CDR3 size: 12 residues. From germline, CDR1 is KGHSH and CDR2 LQKENI. For the CDR3, the DNA is TGTGCCAGCTCAGCAGGGGCAGATACGCAGTATTTT. It codes for CASSAGADTQYF.

By sample share, this clonotype is medium-sized. The chain uses TRBV6-5 and TRBJ2-5; a possible D gene is TRBD2 (7 bases). Germline CDR1 and CDR2: MNHEY and SVGAGI. V lost 9 bases, J lost 5 bases, and 10 bases lay in between. The CDR3 totals 11 residues. The chain's CDR3 is CASGGGETQYF. The CDR3 region has the DNA TGTGCCAGTGGGGGGGGCGAGACCCAGTACTTC.

This chain links TRBV7-9 with TRBJ2-5; D is perhaps TRBD2 (5 bases). The V gene lost 2 bases and the J gene lost 5 bases, with 15 bases spanning the gap. The CDR3 extends over 15 amino acids. CDR1 is SEHNR and CDR2 is FQNEAQ in the germline V gene (reference sequence). The CDR3 loop reads CASSLWVARDETQYF. The CDR3, as DNA: TGTGCCAGCAGCTTATGGGTAGCGCGTGACGAGACCCAGTACTTC.

This clonotype was counted once. The chain uses TRBV7-3 and TRBJ2-1; D gene unclear. Trimming took 2 bases from V and 8 from J, leaving 10 bases between them. This CDR3 has 13 residues. Germline V gene data show CDR1 as SGHTA and CDR2 as FQGTGA. CDR3 protein: CASSLVNGDEQFF. CDR3 bases: TGTGCCAGCAGCTTAGTGAACGGCGATGAGCAGTTCTTC.

The V call is TRBV5-1, the J call TRBJ2-6; no clear D gene. This CDR3 has 17 residues. Trimming took off 4 bases at V and 0 bases at J, with 14 bases between the two ends. Germline values: CDR1 SGHRS, CDR2 YFSETQ. In nucleotides, the CDR3 is TGCGCCAGCAGCACCCAACCCATCAGCTCTGGGGCCAACGTCCTGACTTTC. Translated: CASSTQPISSGANVLTF.

The chain joins TRBV6-5 to TRBJ1-1, with D maybe TRBD1 (6 bases). In germline, CDR1 is MNHEY, CDR2 SVGAGI. V lost 0 bases and J lost 1, with 15 bases in between. CDR3 length: 17 amino acids. CDR3 coding DNA: TGTGCCAGCAGTTACTCGAATGCCGGGACACAGAACACTGAAGCTTTCTTT. Protein: CASSYSNAGTQNTEAFF.

V and J are TRBV10-3 and TRBJ2-7; D tentatively reads TRBD1 or TRBD2 (5 bases each). The V gene's germline CDR1 is ENHRY and CDR2 SYGVKD. Between the trimmed V and J ends, which lost 5 bases and 5 bases, there was a span of 16 bases. The CDR3 extends over 14 amino acids. CDR3 amino acids: CAISSGGRLNEQYF. CDR3 DNA: TGTGCCATCAGTAGTGGGGGACGCCTAAACGAGCAGTACTTC.

To note about this clonotype: This may arise from a read error, as a much more abundant clone is one base away. This chain links TRBV12-5 with TRBJ1-5; no reliable D call. This CDR3 comprises 11 residues. CDR1 and CDR2 (germline): LGHNT, FRNRAP. The CDR3 nucleotides read TGTGCTCGTGGTTTCAATCAGCCCCAGCATTTT. It specifies CARGFNQPQHF. The whole variable domain, remainder taken from reference TRBV12-5 and TRBJ1-5, is DARVTQTPRHKVTEMGQEVTMRCQPILGHNTVFWYRQTMMQGLELLAYFRNRAPLDDSGMPKDRFSAEMPDATLATLKIQPSEPRDSAVYFCARGFNQPQHFGDGTRLSIL.

V gene TRBV6-1 combines with J gene TRBJ1-6, with unresolved D. CDR1 is MNHNS, CDR2 SASEGT, per germline. The V end lost 5 bases, the J end lost 10 bases, and 9 bases lay between the germline ends. The CDR3 loop spans 12 amino acids. CDR3 sequence: CASSWAGSPLHF. DNA for the CDR3: TGTGCCAGCAGTTGGGCAGGATCACCCCTCCACTTT.

The J gene is TRBJ2-7, the V gene TRBV4-1; 8 bases match TRBD2. V was pared by 0 bases and J by 6 bases, with 25 bases of the junction left unmatched. CDR3 size: 21 residues. Per germline, CDR1 MGHRA and CDR2 YSYEKL. CDR3 in amino acids: CASSQEIIWASGSYGVGEQYF. DNA for the CDR3: TGCGCCAGCAGCCAAGAAATCATTTGGGCCAGCGGGAGTTACGGGGTTGGCGAGCAGTACTTC.

A word on this clonotype: A single base separates this from a much larger clone, so it may be a read error. V gene TRBV7-2 combines with J gene TRBJ2-7; TRBD2 is a possible D gene (5 bases). Germline V gene data show CDR1 as SGHTA and CDR2 as FQGNSA. The CDR3 has 14 residues. In nucleotides, the CDR3 is TGTGCCAGCAGCTTATGGGAGTCCCAGAGTGAGCAGTGCTTC. It specifies CASSLWESQSEQCF.

On this clonotype itself: Given a much more abundant clone one base away, this may be a read error. The chain carries TRBV5-5 and TRBJ1-1, with a possible D match to TRBD1 (5 bases). This CDR3 contains 14 residues. V was clipped by 2 bases and J by 12 bases, with 20 bases between them. Per germline, CDR1 SGHKS and CDR2 YYEKEE (reference sequence). The CDR3 reads CASSFRSEGRKPFF. The CDR3 DNA sequence: TGTGCCAGCAGCTTCCGGTCTGAGGGGAGGAAACCTTTCTTT.

This sequence joins TRBV20-1 and TRBJ2-3, with 9 bases lining up with TRBD2. Per germline, CDR1 DFQATT and CDR2 SNEGSKA (reference sequence). The CDR3 sequence is 14 residues long. Trimming cost V 4 bases and J 2 bases; bases outside gene matches: 4. CDR3 residues: CSATSSGNTDTQYF. In DNA, the CDR3 is TGCAGTGCTACCTCTAGCGGGAACACAGATACGCAGTATTTT.

In its sample, this clonotype is medium-sized. This chain joins TRBV15 and TRBJ2-7; 9 bases line up with TRBD2. The V gene's germline CDR1 is LNHNV and CDR2 YYDKDF (reference sequence). Losses at the gene ends were 5 bases for V and 1 base for J; bases not matched to a gene: 9. This CDR3 contains 16 residues. CDR3 loop: CATSPAPSGRSYEQYF. The DNA of the CDR3 is TGTGCCACCAGCCCTGCGCCCAGCGGGAGGTCCTACGAGCAGTACTTC.

This clonotype was detected ten times or more. The CDR3 spells CASSPRWGEQFF. CDR3 nucleotides: TGTGCCAGCAGTCCCCGTTGGGGTGAGCAGTTCTTC. The chain joins TRBV12-3 or TRBV12-4 to TRBJ2-1; D gene unclear. Deletions cut 5 bases from V and 9 bases from J, with 11 bases between. The CDR3 runs 12 residues.

This clonotype was detected a few times. The chain joins TRBV4-2 to TRBJ1-2; D not certain. V lost 3 bases to trimming and J lost 6 bases, with 5 bases between them. CDR3 length equals 11 residues. Germline CDR1 reads LGHNA; CDR2 reads YNFKEQ. CDR3 sequence (DNA): TGTGCCAGCAGCCATGACAATGGCTACACCTTC. It encodes CASSHDNGYTF.

The rearrangement joins TRBV5-4 to TRBJ1-1, with unresolved D. V shed 3 bases and J shed 1 base, with 10 bases lying between them. This CDR3 is built from 14 residues. The germline CDR1 and CDR2 sequences are SGHNT and YYREEE (reference sequence). The CDR3 is CASSSWVSNTEAFF. CDR3 nucleotides: TGTGCCAGCAGCTCCTGGGTCTCGAACACTGAAGCTTTCTTT. The variable domain in full, completed from reference TRBV5-4 and TRBJ1-1, reads ETGVTQSPTHLIKTRGQQVTLRCSSQSGHNTVSWYQQALGQGPQFIFQYYREEENGRGNFPPRFSGLQFPNYSSELNVNALELDDSALYLCASSSWVSNTEAFFGQGTRLTVV.

As to this clonotype: The junction differs from germline at one of its ends, possibly a read error. The chain employs TRBV6-5 and TRBJ1-3; D is unresolved. The CDR3 spans 11 residues. Germline V CDR1 and CDR2: MNHEY, SVGAGI. In nucleotides, the CDR3 is TGTGCCGGCAGTTCTGGAAACACCATATATTTT. This encodes CAGSSGNTIYF.